This entry describes one TCR beta chain. The antigen remains undetermined. This entry belongs to a study of cytomegalovirus exposure and HLA in healthy donors. The PCR ran on 60 Vbeta and 13 Jbeta primers. The table came from immunoSEQ multiplex PCR; TCRdb's copy has only in-frame clones and leaves some out. Of about 200,000 clones detected, around four fifths appear once; the ten largest clones hold 1.7%. Whole-study results and caveats: Analysis was performed later, and it showed HLA-associated TCR beta chains to be more clonally expanded than equally common others. It was reported in a later analysis that an Asian-associated ancestry cluster showed fewer N-insertions than the approximately 690-donor mean. Roughly uniform depth of sequencing across donors was assumed in presence/absence analyses. Several of the most significant clusters appeared linked to common viral pathogens, based on a later analysis.

V was clipped by 5 bases and J by 5 bases, with 6 bases between them. Germline V gives CDR1 GTSNPN, CDR2 SVGIG (reference sequence). The CDR3 covers 10 residues. The V and J genes are TRBV30 and TRBJ2-5, with D uncertain. This sequence originates from a man aged 50-59 years in good health and CMV-seronegative. Sequencing used PBMCs. The CDR3 is CAWSSETQYF. The CDR3, as DNA: TGTGCCTGGTCCTCGGAGACCCAGTACTTC.